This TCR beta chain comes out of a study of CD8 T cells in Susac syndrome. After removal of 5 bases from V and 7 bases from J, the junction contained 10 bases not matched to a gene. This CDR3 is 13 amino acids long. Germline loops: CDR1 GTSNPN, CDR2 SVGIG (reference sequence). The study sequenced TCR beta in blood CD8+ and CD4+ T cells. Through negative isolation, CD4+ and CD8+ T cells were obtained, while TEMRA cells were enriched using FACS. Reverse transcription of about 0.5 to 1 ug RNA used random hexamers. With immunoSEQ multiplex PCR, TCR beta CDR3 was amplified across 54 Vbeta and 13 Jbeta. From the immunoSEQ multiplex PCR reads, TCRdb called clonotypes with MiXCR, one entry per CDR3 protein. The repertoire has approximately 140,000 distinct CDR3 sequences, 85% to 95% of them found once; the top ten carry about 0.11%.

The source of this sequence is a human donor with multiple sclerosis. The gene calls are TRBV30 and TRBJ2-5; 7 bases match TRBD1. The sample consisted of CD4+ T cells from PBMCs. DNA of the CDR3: TGTGCCTGGGAAGGACAGGTCCAGCGGACCCAGTACTTC. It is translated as CAWEGQVQRTQYF.